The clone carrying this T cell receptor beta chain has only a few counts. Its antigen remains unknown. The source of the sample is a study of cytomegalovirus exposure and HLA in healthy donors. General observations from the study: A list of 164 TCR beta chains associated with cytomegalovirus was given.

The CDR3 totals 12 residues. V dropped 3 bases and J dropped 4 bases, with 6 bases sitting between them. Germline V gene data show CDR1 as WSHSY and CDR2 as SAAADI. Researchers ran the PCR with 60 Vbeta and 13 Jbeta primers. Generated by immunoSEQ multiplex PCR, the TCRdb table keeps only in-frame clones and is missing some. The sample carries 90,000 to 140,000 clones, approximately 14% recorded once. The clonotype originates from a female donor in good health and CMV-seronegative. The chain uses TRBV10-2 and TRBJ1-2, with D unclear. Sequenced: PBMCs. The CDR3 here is CASSEQTYGYTF. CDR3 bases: TGCGCCAGCAGTGAACAGACCTATGGCTACACCTTC.